The T cell receptor (beta chain) under discussion was sequenced for a study of T cell repertoires in cytomegalovirus infection. Overall study: Based on public TCR beta signatures, there were indications of CMV infection and of a matching HLA type.

This clonotype was recorded only once. Its antigen is unidentified. A much bigger clone sits one base away, suggesting this may be a read error. TCRdb independently ran MiXCR on the reads; one entry per CDR3 protein. The sample includes fewer than 200,000 distinct CDR3 sequences, about 21% of them seen just once. V gave up 4 bases and J gave up 5 bases; unmatched junction bases: 7. The CDR3 runs 14 residues. Germline V CDR1 and CDR2: MNHEY, SVGEGT. Study-level findings and limits: The study identified carriers of CMV plus the relevant HLA from cumulative public TCR beta family frequency. CMV-specific HLA-C-restricted TCR beta clonotypes dominated the ex vivo response.

The chain links TRBV6-2 or TRBV6-3 to TRBJ2-7, with TRBD2 identical over 8 bases. This sequence was found in a human donor in good health (CMV status not recorded). Some clones in this sample may be carry-over from other donors' samples. The sequenced sample was PBMCs. The DNA for the CDR3 is TGTGCCAGCAGTTGCCCCGGGAGGGACGACGAGCAGTACTTC. Translated: CASSCPGRDDEQYF.